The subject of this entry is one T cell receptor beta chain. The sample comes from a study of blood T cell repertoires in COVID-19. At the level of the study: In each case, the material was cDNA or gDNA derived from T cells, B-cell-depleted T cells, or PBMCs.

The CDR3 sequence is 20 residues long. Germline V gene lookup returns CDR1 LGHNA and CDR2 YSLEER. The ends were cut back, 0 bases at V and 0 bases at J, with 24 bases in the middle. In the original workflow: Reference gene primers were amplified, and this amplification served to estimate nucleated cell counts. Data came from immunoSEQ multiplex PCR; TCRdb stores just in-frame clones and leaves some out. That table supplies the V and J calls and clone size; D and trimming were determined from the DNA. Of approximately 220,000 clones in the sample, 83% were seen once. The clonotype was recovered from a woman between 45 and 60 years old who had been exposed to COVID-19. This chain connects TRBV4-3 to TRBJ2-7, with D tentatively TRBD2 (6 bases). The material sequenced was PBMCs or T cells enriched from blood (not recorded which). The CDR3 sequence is CASSQEAGRIWAPSSYEQYF. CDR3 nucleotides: TGCGCCAGCAGCCAAGAAGCGGGCCGAATTTGGGCTCCAAGCTCCTACGAGCAGTACTTC.